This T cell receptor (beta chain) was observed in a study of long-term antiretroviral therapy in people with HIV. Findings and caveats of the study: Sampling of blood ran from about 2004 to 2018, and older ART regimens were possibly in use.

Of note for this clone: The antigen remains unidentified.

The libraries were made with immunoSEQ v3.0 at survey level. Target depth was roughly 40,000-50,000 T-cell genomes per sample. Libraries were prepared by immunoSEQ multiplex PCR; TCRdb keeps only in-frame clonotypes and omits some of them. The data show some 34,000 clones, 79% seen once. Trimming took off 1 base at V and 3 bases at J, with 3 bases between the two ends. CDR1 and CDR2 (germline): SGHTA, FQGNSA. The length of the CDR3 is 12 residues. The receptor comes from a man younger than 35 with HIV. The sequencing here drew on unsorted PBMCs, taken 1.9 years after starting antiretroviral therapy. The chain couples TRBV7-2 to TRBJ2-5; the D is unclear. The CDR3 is CASSLVEETQYF. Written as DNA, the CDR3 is TGTGCCAGCAGCTTAGTCGAAGAGACCCAGTACTTC.